This T cell receptor beta chain was documented in a study of beta chain features in type 1 diabetes. By way of CD45RO/CCR7/CD25/CD127/CD95/CD27, the CD4+ regulatory, stem cell-like memory, central memory and naive cells were sorted. The V gene lost 1 base and the J gene lost 9 bases, with 13 bases spanning the gap. The CDR3 has 14 amino acids. Germline CDR1 is SNHLY and CDR2 is FYNNEI. The authors reverse transcribed all of the isolated RNA, so sequencing captured expressed TCRB transcripts. Generated by immunoSEQ multiplex PCR, the TCRdb table keeps only in-frame clones and is missing some. The data hold roughly 450,000 clones, with approximately 15% observed a single time. Study observations and caveats: Type 1 diabetes patients had fewer VDJ junction insertions and more deletions. HLA influence on TCRB rearrangement stayed unresolved here.

With respect to this clone: No antigen is known for it.

This TCR derives from a man aged 25-40 years in good health. Source material: naive CD4+ T cells from blood. The chain uses TRBV2 and TRBJ2-1; D not certain. CDR3 in DNA: TGTGCCAGCAGTGAAGTCCTACGCGAAGGTGAGCAGTTCTTC. This sequence encodes CASSEVLREGEQFF.